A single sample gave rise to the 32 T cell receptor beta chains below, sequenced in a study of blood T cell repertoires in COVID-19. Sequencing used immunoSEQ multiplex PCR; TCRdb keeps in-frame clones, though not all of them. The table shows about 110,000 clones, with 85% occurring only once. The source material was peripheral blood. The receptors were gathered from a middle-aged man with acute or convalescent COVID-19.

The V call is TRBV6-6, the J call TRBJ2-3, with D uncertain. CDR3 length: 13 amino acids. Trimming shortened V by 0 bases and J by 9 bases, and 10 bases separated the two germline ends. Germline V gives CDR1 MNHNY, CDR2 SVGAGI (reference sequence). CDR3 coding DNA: TGTGCCAGCAGTTACTCGAATCGAGCCACGCAGTATTTT. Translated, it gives CASSYSNRATQYF.

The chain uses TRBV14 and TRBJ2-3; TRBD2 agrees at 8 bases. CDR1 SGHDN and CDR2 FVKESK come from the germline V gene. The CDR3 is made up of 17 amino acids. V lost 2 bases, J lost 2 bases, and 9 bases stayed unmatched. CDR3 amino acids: CASSQRLVAGYTDTQYF. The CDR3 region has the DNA TGTGCCAGCAGCCAACGACTTGTAGCGGGGTACACAGATACGCAGTATTTT.

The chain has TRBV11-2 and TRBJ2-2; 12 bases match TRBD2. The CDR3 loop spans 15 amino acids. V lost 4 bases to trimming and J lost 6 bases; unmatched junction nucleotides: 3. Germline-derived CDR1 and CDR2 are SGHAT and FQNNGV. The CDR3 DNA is TGTGCCAGCAGCTCCGCTAGCGGGAGGGCCGGGGAGCTGTTTTTT. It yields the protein CASSSASGRAGELFF.

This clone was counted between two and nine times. The CDR3 coding sequence is TGTGCCAGCAGGCCAAGGGGTAATGGAAACACCATATATTTT. This encodes CASRPRGNGNTIYF. The V call is TRBV6-5, the J call TRBJ1-3; a possible D gene is TRBD1 (5 bases). There are 14 residues in the CDR3. From germline, CDR1 is MNHEY and CDR2 SVGAGI. Trimming removed 6 bases at V and 3 bases at J, with 12 bases between.

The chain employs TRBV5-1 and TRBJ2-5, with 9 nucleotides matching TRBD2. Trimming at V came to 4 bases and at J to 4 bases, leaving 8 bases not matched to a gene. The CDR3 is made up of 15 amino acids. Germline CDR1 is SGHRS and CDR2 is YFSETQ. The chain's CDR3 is CASSQRGGARETQYF. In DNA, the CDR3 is TGCGCCAGCAGCCAACGCGGGGGGGCGAGAGAGACCCAGTACTTC.

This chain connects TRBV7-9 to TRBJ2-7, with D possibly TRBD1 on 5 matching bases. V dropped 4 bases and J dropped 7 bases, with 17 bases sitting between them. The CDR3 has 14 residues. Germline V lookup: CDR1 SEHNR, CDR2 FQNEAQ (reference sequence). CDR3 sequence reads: CASSSISRVGEQYF. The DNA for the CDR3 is TGTGCCAGCAGCTCTATTAGCAGGGTCGGGGAGCAGTACTTC.

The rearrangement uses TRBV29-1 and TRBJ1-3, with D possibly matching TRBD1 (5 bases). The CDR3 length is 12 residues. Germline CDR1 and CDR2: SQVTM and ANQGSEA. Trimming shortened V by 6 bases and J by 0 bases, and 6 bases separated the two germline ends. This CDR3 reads CSVGGSGNTIYF. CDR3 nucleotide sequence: TGCAGCGTGGGGGGCTCTGGAAACACCATATATTTT.

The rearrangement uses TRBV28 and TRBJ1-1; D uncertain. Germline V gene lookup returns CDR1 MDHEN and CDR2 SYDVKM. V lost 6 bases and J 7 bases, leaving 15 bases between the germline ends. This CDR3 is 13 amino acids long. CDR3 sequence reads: CASSHSPFSEAFF. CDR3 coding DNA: TGTGCCAGCAGCCACAGCCCGTTCAGTGAAGCTTTCTTT.

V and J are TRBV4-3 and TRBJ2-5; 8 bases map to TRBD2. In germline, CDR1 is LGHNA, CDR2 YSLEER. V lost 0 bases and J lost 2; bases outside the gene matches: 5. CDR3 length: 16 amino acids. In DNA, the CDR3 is TGCGCCAGCAGCCAAGACCCGGGGGGGAGTCAAGAGACCCAGTACTTC. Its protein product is CASSQDPGGSQETQYF.

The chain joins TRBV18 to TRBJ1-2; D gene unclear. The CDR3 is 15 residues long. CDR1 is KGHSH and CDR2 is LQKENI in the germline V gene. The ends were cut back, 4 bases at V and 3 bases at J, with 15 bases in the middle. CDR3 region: CASSRTPSIYYGYTF. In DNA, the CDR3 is TGTGCCAGCTCACGTACTCCGTCCATTTACTATGGCTACACCTTC.

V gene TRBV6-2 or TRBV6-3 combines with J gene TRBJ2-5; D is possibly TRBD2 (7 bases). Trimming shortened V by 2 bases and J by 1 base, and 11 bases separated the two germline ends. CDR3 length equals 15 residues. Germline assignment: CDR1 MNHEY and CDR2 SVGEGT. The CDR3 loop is CASSYAGAIQETQYF. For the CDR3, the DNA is TGTGCCAGCAGTTACGCGGGGGCGATCCAAGAGACCCAGTACTTC.

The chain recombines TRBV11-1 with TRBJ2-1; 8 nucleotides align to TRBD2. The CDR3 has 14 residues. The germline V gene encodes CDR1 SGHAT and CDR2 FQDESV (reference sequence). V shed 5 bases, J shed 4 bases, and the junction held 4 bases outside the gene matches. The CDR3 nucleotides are TGTGCCAGCAGCCGTAGCGGGAATTACAATGAGCAGTTCTTC. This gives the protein CASSRSGNYNEQFF.

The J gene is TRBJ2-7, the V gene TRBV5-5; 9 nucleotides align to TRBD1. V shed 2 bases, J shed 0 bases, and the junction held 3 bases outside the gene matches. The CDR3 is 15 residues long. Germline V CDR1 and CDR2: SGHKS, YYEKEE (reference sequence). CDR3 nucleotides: TGTGCCAGCAGCTTCCGACAGGGGGGCTCCTACGAGCAGTACTTC. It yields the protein CASSFRQGGSYEQYF.

The CDR3 is CASSRGSGQHRETQYF. DNA of the CDR3: TGTGCCAGCAGCAGAGGGTCCGGGCAACATAGGGAGACCCAGTACTTC. The V call is TRBV21-1, the J call TRBJ2-5; TRBD2 reflects the table's D call only, with no check against the DNA. TRBV21-1 is a known pseudogene. This CDR3 has 16 residues.

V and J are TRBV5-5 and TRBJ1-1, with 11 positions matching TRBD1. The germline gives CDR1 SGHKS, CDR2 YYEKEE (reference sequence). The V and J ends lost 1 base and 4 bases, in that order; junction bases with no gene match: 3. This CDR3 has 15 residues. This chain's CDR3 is CASSLRGQGGTEAFF. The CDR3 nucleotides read TGTGCCAGCAGCTTGCGGGGACAGGGGGGCACTGAAGCTTTCTTT.

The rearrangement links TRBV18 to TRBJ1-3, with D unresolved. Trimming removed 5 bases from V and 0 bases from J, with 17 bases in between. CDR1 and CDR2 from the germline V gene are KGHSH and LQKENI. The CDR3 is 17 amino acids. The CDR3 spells CASSSGSWASSGNTIYF. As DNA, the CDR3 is TGTGCCAGCTCATCAGGAAGCTGGGCGAGCTCTGGAAACACCATATATTTT.

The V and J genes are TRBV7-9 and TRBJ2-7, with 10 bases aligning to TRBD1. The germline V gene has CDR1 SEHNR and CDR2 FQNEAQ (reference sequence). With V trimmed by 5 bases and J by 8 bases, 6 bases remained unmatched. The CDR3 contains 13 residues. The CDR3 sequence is CASSRDRGEKQYF. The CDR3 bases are TGTGCCAGCAGCCGGGACAGGGGAGAAAAGCAGTACTTC.

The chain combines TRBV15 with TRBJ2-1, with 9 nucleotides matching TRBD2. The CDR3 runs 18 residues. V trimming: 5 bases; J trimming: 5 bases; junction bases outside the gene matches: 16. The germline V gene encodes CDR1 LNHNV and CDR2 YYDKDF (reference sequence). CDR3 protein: CATSPWGIAGAQHNEQFF. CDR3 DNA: TGTGCCACCAGCCCCTGGGGGATAGCGGGAGCTCAACACAATGAGCAGTTCTTC.

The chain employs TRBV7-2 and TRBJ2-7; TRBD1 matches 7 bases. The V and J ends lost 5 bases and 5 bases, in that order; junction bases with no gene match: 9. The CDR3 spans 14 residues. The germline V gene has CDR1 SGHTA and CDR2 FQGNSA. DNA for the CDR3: TGTGCCAGCAGCCCTCGTTGGCAGGGGGACGAGCAGTACTTC. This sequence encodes CASSPRWQGDEQYF.

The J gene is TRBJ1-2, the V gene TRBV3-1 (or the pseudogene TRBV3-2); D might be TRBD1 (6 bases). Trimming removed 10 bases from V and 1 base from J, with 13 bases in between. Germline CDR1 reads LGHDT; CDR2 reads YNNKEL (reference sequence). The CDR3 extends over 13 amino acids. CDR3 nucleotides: TGTGCCACCGTGGGGGCTTATAACTATGGCTACACCTTC. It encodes CATVGAYNYGYTF.

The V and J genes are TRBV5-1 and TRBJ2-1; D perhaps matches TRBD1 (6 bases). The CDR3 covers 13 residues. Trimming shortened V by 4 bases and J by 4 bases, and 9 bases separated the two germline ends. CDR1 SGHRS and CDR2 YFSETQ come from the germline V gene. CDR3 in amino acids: CASSKGQYNEQFF. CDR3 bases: TGCGCCAGCAGCAAAGGACAGTACAATGAGCAGTTCTTC.

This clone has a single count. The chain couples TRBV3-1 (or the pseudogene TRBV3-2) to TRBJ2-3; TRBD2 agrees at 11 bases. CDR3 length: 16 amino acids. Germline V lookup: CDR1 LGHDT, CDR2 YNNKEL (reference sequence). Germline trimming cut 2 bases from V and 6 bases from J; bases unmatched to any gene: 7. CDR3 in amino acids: CASSQLAGGPEDTQYF. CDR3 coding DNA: TGTGCCAGCAGCCAACTAGCGGGGGGACCGGAGGATACGCAGTATTTT.

The CDR3 coding sequence is TGTGCCAGTCGCCGGGAGTTGAACACCGGGGAGCTGTTTTTT. This codes for CASRRELNTGELFF. V is TRBV18 and J is TRBJ2-2, with D possibly being TRBD2 (6 bases). This CDR3 spans 14 amino acids. The ends were cut back, 9 bases at V and 1 base at J, with 12 bases in the middle. Per germline, CDR1 KGHSH and CDR2 LQKENI.

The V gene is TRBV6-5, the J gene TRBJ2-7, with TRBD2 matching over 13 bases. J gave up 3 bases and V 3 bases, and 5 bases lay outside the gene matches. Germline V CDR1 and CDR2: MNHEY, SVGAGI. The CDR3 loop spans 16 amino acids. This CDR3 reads CASSYRTSGSGYEQYF. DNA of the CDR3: TGTGCCAGCAGTTATAGGACTAGCGGGAGTGGCTACGAGCAGTACTTC.

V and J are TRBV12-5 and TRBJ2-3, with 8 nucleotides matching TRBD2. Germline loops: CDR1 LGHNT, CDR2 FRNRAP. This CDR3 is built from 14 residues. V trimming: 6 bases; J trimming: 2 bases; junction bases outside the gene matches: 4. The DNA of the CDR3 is TGTGCTAGTGGAAAGACTAGCGCCACAGATACGCAGTATTTT. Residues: CASGKTSATDTQYF.

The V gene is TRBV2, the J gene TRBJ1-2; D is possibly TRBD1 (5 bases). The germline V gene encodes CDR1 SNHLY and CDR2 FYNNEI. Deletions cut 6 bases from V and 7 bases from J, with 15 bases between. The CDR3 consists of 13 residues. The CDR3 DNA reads TGTGCCAGCAGGGGGGGGGAGCAATTTGGCTACACCTTC. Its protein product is CASRGGEQFGYTF. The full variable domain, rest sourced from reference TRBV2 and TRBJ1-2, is EPEVTQTPSHQVTQMGQEVILRCVPISNHLYFYWYRQILGQKVEFLVSFYNNEISEKSEIFDDQFSVERPDGSNFTLKIRSTKLEDSAMYFCASRGGEQFGYTFGSGTRLTVV.

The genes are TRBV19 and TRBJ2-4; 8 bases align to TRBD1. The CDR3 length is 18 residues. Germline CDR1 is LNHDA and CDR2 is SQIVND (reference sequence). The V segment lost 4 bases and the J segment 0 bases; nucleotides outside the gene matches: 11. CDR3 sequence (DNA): TGTGCCAGTAGTAGGTGGACAGGGTTACGAGAAGCCAAAAACATTCAGTACTTC. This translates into CASSRWTGLREAKNIQYF.

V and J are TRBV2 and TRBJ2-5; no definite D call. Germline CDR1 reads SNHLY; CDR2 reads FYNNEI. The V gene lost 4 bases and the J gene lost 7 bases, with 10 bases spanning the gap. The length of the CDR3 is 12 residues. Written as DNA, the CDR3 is TGTGCCAGCAGTGCGGGTTCTGGGACCCAGTACTTC. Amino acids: CASSAGSGTQYF. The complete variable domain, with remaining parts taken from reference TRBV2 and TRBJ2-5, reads EPEVTQTPSHQVTQMGQEVILRCVPISNHLYFYWYRQILGQKVEFLVSFYNNEISEKSEIFDDQFSVERPDGSNFTLKIRSTKLEDSAMYFCASSAGSGTQYFGPGTRLLVL.

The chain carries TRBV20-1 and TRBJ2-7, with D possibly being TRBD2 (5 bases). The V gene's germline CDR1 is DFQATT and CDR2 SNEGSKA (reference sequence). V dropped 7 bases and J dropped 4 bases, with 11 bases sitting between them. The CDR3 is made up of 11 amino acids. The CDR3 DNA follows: TGCAGTGGGGCGACGGGGTACGAGCAGTACTTC. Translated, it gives CSGATGYEQYF.

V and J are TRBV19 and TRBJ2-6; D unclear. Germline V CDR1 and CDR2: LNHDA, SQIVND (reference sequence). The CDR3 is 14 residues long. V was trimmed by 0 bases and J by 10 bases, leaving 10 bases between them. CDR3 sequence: CASSIDPTRNVLTF. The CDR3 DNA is TGTGCCAGTAGTATAGACCCTACTCGGAACGTCCTGACTTTC.

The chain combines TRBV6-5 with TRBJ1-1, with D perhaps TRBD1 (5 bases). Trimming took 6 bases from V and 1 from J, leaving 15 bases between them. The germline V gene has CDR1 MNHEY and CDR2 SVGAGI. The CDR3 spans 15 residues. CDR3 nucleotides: TGTGCCAGCAGGATCCGACAGAGATCGAACACTGAAGCTTTCTTT. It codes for CASRIRQRSNTEAFF.

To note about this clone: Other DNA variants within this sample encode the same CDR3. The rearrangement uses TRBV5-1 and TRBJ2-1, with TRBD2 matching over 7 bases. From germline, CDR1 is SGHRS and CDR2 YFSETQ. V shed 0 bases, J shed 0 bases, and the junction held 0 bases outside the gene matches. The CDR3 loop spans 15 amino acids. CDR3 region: CASSLGGSSYNEQFF. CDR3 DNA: TGCGCCAGCAGCTTGGGCGGGAGCTCCTACAATGAGCAGTTCTTC.